The clone carrying this T cell receptor (beta chain) was recorded a few times. With 0 bases removed from V and 4 bases from J, the gap between germline ends came to 6 bases. CDR3 length: 13 residues. Looked up from germline, CDR1 is LGHDT and CDR2 is YNNKEL (reference sequence). Sequencing was performed with immunoSEQ multiplex PCR; in TCRdb, only in-frame clones are kept and a portion is missing. Altogether around 250,000 clones are present, around nine tenths being singletons, with the ten largest covering around 1.7%. This sample stems from a study of blood T cell repertoires in COVID-19. The clonotype originates from an older woman who had recovered from COVID-19. Source material: peripheral blood. The chain recombines TRBV3-1 (or the pseudogene TRBV3-2) with TRBJ1-2, with no clear D. The CDR3 region is CASSQDFSYGYTF. The CDR3 nucleotides are TGTGCCAGCAGCCAAGATTTTAGCTATGGCTACACCTTC.